The clone carrying this TCR beta chain was seen a few times. TCRdb recomputed calls from the RT-PCR reads with MiXCR, one row per CDR3 protein. The sample shows some 570,000 distinct CDR3 sequences, roughly 10% of them seen only once. The sample originates from a study of response to subunit inactivated influenza vaccine. Trimming took 4 bases from V and 5 from J; bases not matched to a gene: 7. The CDR3 contains 14 residues. Germline V lookup: CDR1 SGHRS, CDR2 YFSETQ. These data were likewise used in another study, on T cells expressing NK-cell markers. That study reports: For TCR beta, cDNA was produced by 5'RACE template switching with UMIs.

The TCR comes from a man aged 50-59 years who received an inactivated influenza vaccine. The gene calls are TRBV5-1 and TRBJ1-1; 8 nucleotides match TRBD1. Specimen: PBMCs from blood, collected on the day of vaccination. The chain's CDR3 is CASSHPDRATEAFF. Written as DNA, the CDR3 is TGCGCCAGCAGCCACCCGGACAGGGCAACTGAAGCTTTCTTT.